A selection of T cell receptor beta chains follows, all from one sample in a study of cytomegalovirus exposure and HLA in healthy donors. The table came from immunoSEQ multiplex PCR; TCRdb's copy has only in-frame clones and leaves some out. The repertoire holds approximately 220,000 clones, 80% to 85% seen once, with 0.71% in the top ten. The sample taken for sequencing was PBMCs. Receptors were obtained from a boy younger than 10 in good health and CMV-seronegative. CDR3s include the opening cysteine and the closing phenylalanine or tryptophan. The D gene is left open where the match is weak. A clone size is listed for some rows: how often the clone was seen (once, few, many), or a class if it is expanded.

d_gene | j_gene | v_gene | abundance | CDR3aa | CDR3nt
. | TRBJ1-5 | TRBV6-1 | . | CASSRTVYSNQPQHF | TGTGCCAGCAGTCGAACAGTGTATAGCAATCAGCCCCAGCATTTT
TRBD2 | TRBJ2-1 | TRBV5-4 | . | CASSHDTGTRSPEQFF | TGTGCCAGCAGCCATGACACCGGGACTAGATCGCCTGAGCAGTTCTTC
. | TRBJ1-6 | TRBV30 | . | CAWRPGGQGNSPLHF | TGTGCCTGGAGACCTGGTGGGCAGGGGAATTCACCCCTCCACTTT
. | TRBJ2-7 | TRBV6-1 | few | CASSRGASYEQYF | TGTGCCAGCAGCAGGGGTGCCTCCTACGAGCAGTACTTC
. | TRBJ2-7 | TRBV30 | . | CAVSRESSYEQYF | TGTGCCGTAAGCCGGGAGAGCTCCTACGAGCAGTACTTC
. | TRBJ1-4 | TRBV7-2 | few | CASSFLGQKATNEKLFF | TGTGCCAGCAGCTTCTTAGGACAGAAAGCAACTAATGAAAAACTGTTTTTT
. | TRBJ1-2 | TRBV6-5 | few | CASSPDREGGYTF | TGTGCCAGCAGCCCTGACAGAGAAGGCGGCTACACCTTC
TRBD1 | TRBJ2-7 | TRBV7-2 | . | CASSLYGTGSYEQYF | TGTGCCAGCAGCTTATACGGGACAGGGTCCTACGAGCAGTACTTC
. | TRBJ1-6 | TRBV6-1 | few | CASSPDGPNSPLHF | TGTGCCAGCAGCCCGGATGGGCCTAATTCACCCCTCCACTTT
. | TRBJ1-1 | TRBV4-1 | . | CASSQGAGEAFF | TGCGCCAGCAGCCAAGGGGCGGGTGAAGCTTTCTTT
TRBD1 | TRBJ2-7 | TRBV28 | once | CASSLTGGAYEQYF | TGTGCCAGCAGTTTAACAGGGGGCGCGTACGAGCAGTACTTC
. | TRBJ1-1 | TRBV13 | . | CASSRRGGGLNTEAFF | TGTGCCAGCAGCCGCCGAGGGGGGGGATTGAACACTGAAGCTTTCTTT
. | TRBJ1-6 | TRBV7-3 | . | CASSLRGFGSPLHF | TGTGCCAGCAGCTTAAGAGGTTTTGGCTCACCCCTCCACTTT
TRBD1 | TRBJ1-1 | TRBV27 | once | CASSLSGQGPNTEAFF | TGTGCCAGCAGTTTATCGGGACAGGGGCCGAACACTGAAGCTTTCTTT
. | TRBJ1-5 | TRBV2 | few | CASRGGFSNQPQHF | TGTGCCAGCAGGGGGGGTTTCAGCAATCAGCCCCAGCATTTT
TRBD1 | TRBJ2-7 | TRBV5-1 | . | CASSFAGGSYEQYF | TGCGCCAGCAGCTTTGCAGGGGGCTCCTACGAGCAGTACTTC
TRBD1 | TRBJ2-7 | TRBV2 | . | CASSESGTGSEQYF | TGTGCCAGCAGTGAGTCCGGGACAGGGAGCGAGCAGTACTTC
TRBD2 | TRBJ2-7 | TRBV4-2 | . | CASKGGSYEQYF | TGTGCCAGCAAAGGCGGGAGCTACGAGCAGTACTTC
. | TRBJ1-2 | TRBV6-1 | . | CASTTAYNYGYTF | TGTGCCAGCACTACAGCCTATAACTATGGCTACACCTTC
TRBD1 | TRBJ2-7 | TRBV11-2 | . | CASSSDRDSYEQYF | TGTGCCAGCAGCTCGGACAGGGACTCCTACGAGCAGTACTTC
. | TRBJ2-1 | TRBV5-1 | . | CASSLEDTNNEQFF | TGCGCCAGCAGCTTGGAGGACACCAACAATGAGCAGTTCTTC
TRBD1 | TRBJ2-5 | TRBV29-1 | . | CSVPRGQDQETQYF | TGCAGCGTTCCAAGGGGGCAGGACCAAGAGACCCAGTACTTC
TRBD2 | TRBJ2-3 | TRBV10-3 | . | CATTSGGSTDTQYF | TGTGCCACTACAAGCGGGGGCTCCACAGATACGCAGTATTTT
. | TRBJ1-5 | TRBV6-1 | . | CASSEVSGYQPQHF | TGTGCCAGCAGTGAAGTTTCAGGGTATCAGCCCCAGCATTTT
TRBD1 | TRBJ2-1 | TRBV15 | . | CATSRDQGTDNEQFF | TGTGCCACCAGCAGAGATCAGGGGACAGACAATGAGCAGTTCTTC
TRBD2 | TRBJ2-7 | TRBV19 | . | CASSNSGGPAYEQYF | TGTGCCAGTAGTAATAGCGGGGGTCCTGCCTACGAGCAGTACTTC
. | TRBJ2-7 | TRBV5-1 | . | CASSGQLSYEQYF | TGCGCCAGCAGCGGACAGCTCTCCTACGAGCAGTACTTC
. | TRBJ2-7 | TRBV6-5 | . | CASSYSKGLSYEQYF | TGTGCCAGCAGTTACTCGAAGGGACTCAGCTACGAGCAGTACTTC
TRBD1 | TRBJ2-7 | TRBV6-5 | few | CASRPGQGAVYEQYF | TGTGCCAGCAGGCCGGGACAGGGGGCGGTCTACGAGCAGTACTTC
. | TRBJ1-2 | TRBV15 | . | CATSSMTDRIANYGYTF | TGTGCCACCAGCAGTATGACCGACAGGATAGCTAACTATGGCTACACCTTC